This T cell receptor (beta chain) was sequenced in a study of blood T cells in healthy people across ages. Overall study context: Researchers report that template switching captured about one barcoded beta molecule per two T cells.

The germline V gene has CDR1 LGHDT and CDR2 YNNKEL (reference sequence). The CDR3 extends over 17 amino acids. A second about 7 to 11 cycle PCR used barcoded and J-beta primers. TCRdb ran MiXCR on the 5' RACE reads and lists one entry per CDR3 protein. Of over a million distinct CDR3 sequences in the sample, 35% to 45% are singletons; the top ten hold about 3.8%. The donors, healthy Caucasians from Russia, were aged about 6 to 95. No fewer than 7 million PBMCs went into each sample. The receptor's source is a young woman in good health. V gene TRBV3-1 combines with J gene TRBJ2-1, with D perhaps assigned TRBD1 or TRBD2 (6 bases each). The J call is in doubt because the DNA end fits TRBJ2-7 better. The sample comprised blood. The CDR3 sequence: CASSQYPRGRSYNEQYF. The CDR3 DNA reads as TGTGCCAGCAGCCAATATCCTCGGGGGCGCTCCTACAATGAGCAGTACTTC.